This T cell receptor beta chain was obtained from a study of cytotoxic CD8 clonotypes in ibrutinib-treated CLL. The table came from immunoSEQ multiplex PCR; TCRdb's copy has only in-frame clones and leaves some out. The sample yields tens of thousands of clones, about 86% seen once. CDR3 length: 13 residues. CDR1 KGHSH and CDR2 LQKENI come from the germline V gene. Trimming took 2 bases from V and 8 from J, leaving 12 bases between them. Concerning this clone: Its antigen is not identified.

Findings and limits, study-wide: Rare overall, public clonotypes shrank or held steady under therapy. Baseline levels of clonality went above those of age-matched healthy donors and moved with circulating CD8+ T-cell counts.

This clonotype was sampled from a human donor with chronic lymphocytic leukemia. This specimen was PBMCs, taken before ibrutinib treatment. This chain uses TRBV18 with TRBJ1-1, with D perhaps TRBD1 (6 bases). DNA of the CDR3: TGTGCCAGCTCACCAAACAAGGACAGCGAAGCTTTCTTT. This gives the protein CASSPNKDSEAFF.